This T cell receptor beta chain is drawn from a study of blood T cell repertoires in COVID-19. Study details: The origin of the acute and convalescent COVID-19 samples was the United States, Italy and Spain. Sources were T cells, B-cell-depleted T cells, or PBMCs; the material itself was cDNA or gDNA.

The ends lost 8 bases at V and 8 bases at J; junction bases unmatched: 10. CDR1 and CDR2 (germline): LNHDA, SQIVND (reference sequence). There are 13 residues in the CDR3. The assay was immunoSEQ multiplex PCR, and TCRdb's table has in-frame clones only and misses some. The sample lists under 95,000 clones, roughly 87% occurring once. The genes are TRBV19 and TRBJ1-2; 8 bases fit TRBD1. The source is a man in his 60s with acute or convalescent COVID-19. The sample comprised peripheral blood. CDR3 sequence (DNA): TGTGCCAGTGGGGACAGGACTTTCTGGGGCTACACCTTC. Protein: CASGDRTFWGYTF.